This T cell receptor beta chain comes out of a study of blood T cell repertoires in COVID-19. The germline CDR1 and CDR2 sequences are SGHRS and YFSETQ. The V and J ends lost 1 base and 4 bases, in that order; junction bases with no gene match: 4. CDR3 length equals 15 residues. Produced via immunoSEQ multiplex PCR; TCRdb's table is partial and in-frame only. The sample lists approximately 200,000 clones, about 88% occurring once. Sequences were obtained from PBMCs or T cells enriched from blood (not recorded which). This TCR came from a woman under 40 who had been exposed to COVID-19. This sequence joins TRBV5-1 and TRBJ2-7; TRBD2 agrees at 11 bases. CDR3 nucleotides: TGCGCCAGCAGCTTGTTTCCTAGCGGGGGGTACGAGCAGTACTTC. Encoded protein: CASSLFPSGGYEQYF.